This TCR beta chain was recovered during a study of OX40 agonist ivuxolimab in advanced cancers. Regarding the study in general: Ivuxolimab, which targeted the costimulatory receptor OX40 (CD134), was an agonistic, fully human IgG2 monoclonal antibody. Prior anti-PD-1, anti-PD-L1 or anti-CTLA-4 therapy was permitted, and checkpoint inhibitors had been received by about 37% of dose-escalation patients. Three dose-escalation patients achieved partial responses, one with hepatocellular carcinoma and two with cutaneous melanoma. The purpose of peripheral TCRbeta sequencing was to test whether ivuxolimab changed TCR sequence diversity and led to clonal T-cell expansion. Among the 52 dose-escalation patients, around 19 had hepatocellular carcinoma, approximately 15 melanoma, 9 renal cell carcinoma and 9 head and neck cancer. The paper describes the monotherapy dose-escalation part (N ≈ 52 patients) of the phase I trial of ivuxolimab. In the dose-escalation cohort, 82.7% of patients were male, and the mean age was approximately 60 years, with a range of about 20 to 90. Intravenous ivuxolimab was administered to patients every 2 weeks at six dose levels: 0.01, 0.1, 0.3, 1.5, 3 and 10 mg/kg.

This clone was recorded only once. This receptor's antigen is unknown. There are no base qualities to consult, and no much larger clone falls within one base. Patients with autoimmune disease history or receiving systemic immunosuppression were excluded from the trial. Peripheral blood for TCR sequencing was collected from all dose cohorts at baseline, on cycle 4 day 1, and on cycle 7 day 1. The samples were taken from a phase I, first-in-human, multicenter, open-label dose-escalation trial of ivuxolimab. Adults with locally advanced or metastatic head and neck squamous cell, hepatocellular, melanoma or renal cell carcinoma were enrolled in the trial. Before TCR sequencing, CD4+ T cells and CD8+ T cells were sorted from peripheral blood as separate populations. Genomic DNA was extracted from sorted cells for sequencing of the TCRbeta CDR3 region. The immunoSEQ Assay was used for sequencing of TCRbeta CDR3 regions. Drawn from immuneACCESS, this table holds only the in-frame rearrangements with V and J called that TCRdb kept. Clones are partly lost; checked studies trace under half to an unresolved V gene and leave the rest unexplained. For this sample there are about 90,000 clones; approximately 90% appear just once. The ten largest clones capture over 7% of the sample.

The study at large found these results: Partial responders in the 0.1-3.0 mg/kg groups had among the lowest normalized peripheral clonal expansion, especially among CD8+ T cells. At doses from 0.1 to 3.0 mg/kg, clonal expansion was seen in both CD4+ and CD8+ blood T cells between baseline and week 6. Antigen specificity was not determined for the clonally expanded peripheral T cells. After ivuxolimab, expanded clones were on average more numerous among CD8+ T cells than among CD4+ T cells. Low levels of normalized T-cell clonal expansion were also seen in some patients who did not respond.

Taken from cysteine to phenylalanine, the CDR3 has 14 residues. Only the CDR3 DNA stays, 42 bases, in frame from base 1. The germline V gene sets CDR1 to MDHEN and CDR2 to SYDVKM. The chain couples TRBV28 to TRBJ2-5, with TRBD2 perhaps the D gene, on 5 matching bases. The end of the DNA fits TRBJ2-7 better, so the J call may be wrong. The receptor comes from an adult with an advanced solid tumor such as melanoma, head and neck, liver or kidney cancer. The starting material was CD4+ or CD8+ T cells sorted from blood, obtained in a trial of the OX40 agonist ivuxolimab. Read as DNA, the sequence is TGTGCCAGCAGTTTAGGCGGAGGAGCCCACGAGCAGTACTTC. It encodes CASSLGGGAHEQYF.